The present T cell receptor beta chain was sequenced within a study of neoadjuvant anti-PD-1 for oral cavity cancer. TCRdb's copy holds only in-frame clones and misses some; the assay was immunoSEQ multiplex PCR. The repertoire holds over 1,400 clones, with about 63% as singletons. The CDR3 runs 17 residues. Losses at the gene ends were 4 bases for V and 0 bases for J; bases not matched to a gene: 6. Looked up from germline, CDR1 is KGHSH and CDR2 is LQKENI. As to time point: after neoadjuvant nivolumab, at surgical resection. The sample consisted of tumor tissue, taken after nivolumab (anti-PD-1) treatment. This TCR was sampled from a person aged 35 to 85 with oral cavity squamous cell carcinoma. V gene TRBV18 combines with J gene TRBJ2-7; 13 nucleotides agree with TRBD2. The CDR3 DNA reads TGTGCCAGCTCACAAGCACTAGCGGGAGGGCTCTCCTACGAGCAGTACTTC. Protein: CASSQALAGGLSYEQYF.